This TCR beta chain emerged from a study of cytomegalovirus exposure and HLA in healthy donors. This CDR3 is 15 amino acids long. Between the trimmed V and J ends, which lost 0 bases and 3 bases, there was a span of 12 bases. Libraries were prepared by immunoSEQ multiplex PCR; TCRdb keeps only in-frame clonotypes and omits some of them. The table records some 100,000 clones, around nine tenths of them present only once. The source material was PBMCs. This receptor was identified in a woman between 18 and 30 years old in good health and CMV-seronegative. The rearrangement links TRBV23-1 to TRBJ2-7, with a tentative D call TRBD2 (6 bases). TRBV23-1 is identified as an open reading frame with a role that is uncertain. The CDR3 sequence: CASSQSRLVSYEQYF. The CDR3 DNA follows: TGCGCCAGCAGTCAATCGCGACTAGTGAGCTACGAGCAGTACTTC.